This T cell receptor (beta chain) stems from a study of blood T cell repertoires in COVID-19. The overall study: Acute and convalescent COVID-19 specimens originated in the United States, Italy and Spain.

Original processing methods: Nucleated cell counts were estimated from reference gene primer amplification. Libraries were prepared by immunoSEQ multiplex PCR; TCRdb keeps only in-frame clonotypes and omits some of them. V and J calls and clone size follow that table, whereas D and trimming were derived from the DNA. The sample lists roughly 24,000 clones, more than 65% occurring once. Material for sequencing was peripheral blood. The clonotype comes from a human donor in a cohort sampled during active COVID-19.

In DNA form, the CDR3 reads TGTGCCACCAGTGAGGCCGATTCCACAGATACGCAGTATTTT. Its protein is CATSEADSTDTQYF. This chain joins TRBV24-1 and TRBJ2-3; D uncertain. Deletions cut 4 bases from V and 2 bases from J, with 9 bases between. The CDR3 runs to 14 residues. The germline CDR1 and CDR2 sequences are KGHDR and SFDVKD.